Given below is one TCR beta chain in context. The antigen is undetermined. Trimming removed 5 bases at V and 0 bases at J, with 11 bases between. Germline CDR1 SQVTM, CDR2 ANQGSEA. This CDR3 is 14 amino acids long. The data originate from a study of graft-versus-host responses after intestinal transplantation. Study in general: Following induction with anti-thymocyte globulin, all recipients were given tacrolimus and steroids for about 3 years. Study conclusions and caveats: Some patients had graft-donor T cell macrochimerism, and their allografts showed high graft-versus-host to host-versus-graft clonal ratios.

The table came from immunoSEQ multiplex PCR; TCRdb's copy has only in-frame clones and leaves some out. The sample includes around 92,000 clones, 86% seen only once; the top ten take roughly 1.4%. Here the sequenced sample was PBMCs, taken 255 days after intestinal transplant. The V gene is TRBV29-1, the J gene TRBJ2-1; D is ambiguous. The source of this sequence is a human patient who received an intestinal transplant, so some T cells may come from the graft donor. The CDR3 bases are TGCAGCGTTATGGGGATGGGCTCCTACAATGAGCAGTTCTTC. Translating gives CSVMGMGSYNEQFF.